This T cell receptor (beta chain) emerged from a study of T cells in Graves' hyperthyroidism and ophthalmopathy. This clonotype was observed at least ten times. Amplification yielded TCR beta CDR3 regions, with RNA transcripts as the source. TCR CDR3 regions were first amplified by RT-PCR with HTBI primers. MiXCR was run by TCRdb on the multiplex PCR reads, yielding one entry per CDR3 protein. The table shows approximately 380,000 distinct CDR3 sequences, with 18% occurring only once. The source material was blood. The origin of this receptor is a man younger than 35 with Graves' ophthalmopathy.

CDR3 region: CASSGNRDFGSDTQYF. The DNA for the CDR3 is TGTGCCAGCAGTGGCAACCGGGACTTCGGATCAGATACGCAGTATTTT. The chain uses TRBV6-1 and TRBJ2-3; possibly TRBD2 for D (6 bases). Germline V CDR1 and CDR2: MNHNS, SASEGT. The CDR3 runs to 16 residues. Between the trimmed V and J ends, which lost 4 bases and 4 bases, there was a span of 18 bases.